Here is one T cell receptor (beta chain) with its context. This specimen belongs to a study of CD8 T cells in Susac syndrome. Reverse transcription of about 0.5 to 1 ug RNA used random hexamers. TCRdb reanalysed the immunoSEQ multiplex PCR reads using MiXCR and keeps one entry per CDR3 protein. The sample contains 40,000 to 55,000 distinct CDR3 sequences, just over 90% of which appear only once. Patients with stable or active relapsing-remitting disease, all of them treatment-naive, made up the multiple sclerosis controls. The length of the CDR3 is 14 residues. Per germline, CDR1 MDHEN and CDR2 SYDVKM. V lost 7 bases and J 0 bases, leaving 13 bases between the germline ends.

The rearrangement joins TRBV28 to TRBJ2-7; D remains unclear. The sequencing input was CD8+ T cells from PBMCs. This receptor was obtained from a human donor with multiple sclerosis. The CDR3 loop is CASKYQWDSYEQYF. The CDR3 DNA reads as TGTGCCAGCAAGTACCAGTGGGACTCCTACGAGCAGTACTTC.